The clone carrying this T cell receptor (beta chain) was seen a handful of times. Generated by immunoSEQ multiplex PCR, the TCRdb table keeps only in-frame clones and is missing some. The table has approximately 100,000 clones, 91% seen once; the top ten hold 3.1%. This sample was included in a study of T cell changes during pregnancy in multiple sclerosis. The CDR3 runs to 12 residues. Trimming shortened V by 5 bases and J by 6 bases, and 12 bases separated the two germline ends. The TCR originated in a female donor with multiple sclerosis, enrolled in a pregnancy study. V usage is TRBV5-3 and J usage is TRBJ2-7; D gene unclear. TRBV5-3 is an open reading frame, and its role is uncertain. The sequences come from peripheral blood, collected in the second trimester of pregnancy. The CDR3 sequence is CARSRGQAEQYF. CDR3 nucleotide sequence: TGTGCCAGAAGTCGTGGGCAAGCCGAGCAGTACTTC.